What follows are 32 T cell receptor beta chains derived from one specimen sequenced in a study of T-cell reconstitution after alpha-beta-depleted transplantation in children. Unique molecular identifiers featured in how the TCRbeta library was prepared. TCRdb passed the PCR reads through MiXCR, listing each CDR3 protein once. The sample lists roughly 400,000 distinct CDR3 sequences, around 46% occurring once. Sequenced material: PBMCs, taken before TCRalphabeta/CD19-depleted stem cell transplant. The source is a girl aged 2 to 9 with aplastic anemia, due to receive a stem cell transplant.

This clonotype was seen a single time. The chain couples TRBV20-1 to TRBJ2-7, with D unclear. In germline, CDR1 is DFQATT, CDR2 SNEGSKA (reference sequence). The CDR3 has 15 amino acids. Between the trimmed V and J ends, which lost 3 bases and 0 bases, there was a span of 15 bases. DNA of the CDR3: TGCAGTGCTAGGTCGAGTCTACTCCCCTCCTACGAGCAGTACTTC. Translating gives CSARSSLLPSYEQYF.

This clonotype showed up many times. The V and J genes are TRBV15 and TRBJ2-7, with 9 positions matching TRBD1. CDR1 and CDR2 (germline): LNHNV, YYDKDF (reference sequence). The V and J ends lost 2 bases and 2 bases, in that order; junction bases with no gene match: 7. The CDR3 consists of 16 residues. CDR3 amino acids: CATSRNRGRRTYEQYF. The CDR3 region has the DNA TGTGCCACCAGCAGAAACAGGGGGCGGCGGACCTACGAGCAGTACTTC.

The chain recombines TRBV12-3 or TRBV12-4 with TRBJ2-5; the match to TRBD2 covers 7 bases. J lost 4 bases, V lost 6 bases, and 11 bases had no gene match. The CDR3 sequence is 15 residues long. The CDR3, as DNA: TGTGCCAGCAGGGCCCGAGCGGTAGCGGGAGAGACCCAGTACTTC. This translates into CASRARAVAGETQYF.

The genes are TRBV5-1 and TRBJ1-2, with 7 nucleotides matching TRBD1. Per germline, CDR1 SGHRS and CDR2 YFSETQ. J was trimmed by 4 bases and V by 2 bases; bases with no gene match: 14. The CDR3 length is 17 residues. DNA for the CDR3: TGCGCCAGCAGCTTCTGGTTTAAAACAGGGGCCAGCTATGGCTACACCTTC. Its translation: CASSFWFKTGASYGYTF.

V is TRBV20-1 and J is TRBJ2-1; TRBD2 matches 10 bases. There are 17 residues in the CDR3. With V trimmed by 0 bases and J by 2 bases, 7 bases remained unmatched. CDR1 is DFQATT and CDR2 is SNEGSKA in the germline V gene (reference sequence). The CDR3 is CSARDRSGTSAYNEQFF. In DNA form, the CDR3 reads TGCAGTGCTAGAGATCGGTCTGGGACTAGCGCCTACAATGAGCAGTTCTTC.

This clonotype was counted only a few times. V usage is TRBV3-1 and J usage is TRBJ1-2; 8 nucleotides align to TRBD1. Germline V gives CDR1 LGHDT, CDR2 YNNKEL (reference sequence). Unmatched junction bases numbered 8, after V lost 0 bases and J lost 2 bases. This CDR3 region has 17 residues. The CDR3 reads CASSQDPRQGKNYGYTF. The CDR3 coding sequence is TGTGCCAGCAGCCAAGATCCTAGACAGGGGAAAAACTATGGCTACACCTTC.

This chain links TRBV5-1 with TRBJ2-1; the D is unclear. V lost 0 bases to trimming and J lost 5 bases, with 12 bases between them. Germline lookup yields CDR1 SGHRS and CDR2 YFSETQ. This CDR3 has 15 residues. CDR3 coding DNA: TGCGCCAGCAGCTTGGTTAGGGTCATAAACAATGAGCAGTTCTTC. Translation: CASSLVRVINNEQFF.

The chain carries TRBV5-5 and TRBJ2-1; D may be TRBD2 (6 bases). Germline values: CDR1 SGHKS, CDR2 YYEKEE (reference sequence). V lost 5 bases to trimming and J lost 8 bases, with 23 bases between them. The CDR3 consists of 16 residues. In DNA form, the CDR3 reads TGTGCCAGCAGTTTGCACGGGACTCAAGGCGACGATGAGCAGTTCTTC. Its protein product is CASSLHGTQGDDEQFF.

This clonotype appeared many times. The chain recombines TRBV2 with TRBJ1-1, with TRBD1 as a possible D gene (5 bases). V dropped 10 bases and J dropped 0 bases, with 15 bases sitting between them. This CDR3 is 14 amino acids long. Germline V gives CDR1 SNHLY, CDR2 FYNNEI. This chain's CDR3 is CATSAGRVNTEAFF. The CDR3 DNA reads as TGTGCCACCTCGGCAGGGCGGGTGAACACTGAAGCTTTCTTT. The whole variable domain, filled in from reference TRBV2 and TRBJ1-1, reads EPEVTQTPSHQVTQMGQEVILRCVPISNHLYFYWYRQILGQKVEFLVSFYNNEISEKSEIFDDQFSVERPDGSNFTLKIRSTKLEDSAMYFCATSAGRVNTEAFFGQGTRLTVV.

The chain carries TRBV29-1 and TRBJ2-2; 11 bases are shared with TRBD2. J was trimmed by 5 bases and V by 6 bases; bases with no gene match: 2. CDR1 is SQVTM and CDR2 is ANQGSEA in the germline V gene. The CDR3 is made up of 13 amino acids. The CDR3 region is CSVVAGGTGELFF. The CDR3 DNA sequence: TGCAGCGTAGTAGCGGGAGGGACCGGGGAGCTGTTTTTT.

The V and J genes are TRBV5-1 and TRBJ2-1, with TRBD2 matching 7 bases. The CDR3 length is 16 residues. CDR1 and CDR2 (germline): SGHRS, YFSETQ. Unmatched junction bases numbered 12, after V lost 4 bases and J lost 5 bases. CDR3 amino acids: CASSPGGGRFNNEQFF. The CDR3 DNA is TGCGCCAGCAGCCCGGGAGGCGGGAGATTCAACAATGAGCAGTTCTTC.

A few counts support this clonotype. The V gene is TRBV6-6, the J gene TRBJ2-7; no definite D call. Germline CDR1 reads MNHNY; CDR2 reads SVGAGI (reference sequence). This CDR3 contains 11 residues. The V end was cut by 4 bases, the J end by 3 bases, with 4 bases between. This CDR3 reads CASSWNYEQYF. In nucleotides, the CDR3 is TGTGCCAGCAGTTGGAACTACGAGCAGTACTTC.

The gene calls are TRBV13 and TRBJ2-3; 10 nucleotides agree with TRBD2. Germline values: CDR1 PRHDT, CDR2 FYEKMQ (reference sequence). With V trimmed by 5 bases and J by 0 bases, 5 bases remained unmatched. The CDR3 consists of 16 residues. CDR3 sequence reads: CASSAGLARSTDTQYF. The DNA of the CDR3 is TGTGCCAGCAGCGCGGGACTAGCGCGTAGCACAGATACGCAGTATTTT.

This clonotype was recorded many times. This chain links TRBV20-1 with TRBJ2-5, with TRBD2 identical over 9 bases. CDR3 size: 17 residues. The junction had 13 bases not matched to a gene; V was cut back by 3 bases and J by 2 bases. Germline CDR1 reads DFQATT; CDR2 reads SNEGSKA (reference sequence). The DNA for the CDR3 is TGCAGTGCTAGGGATCCTAGCGGGGTCATGGGGCAAGAGACCCAGTACTTC. Its translation: CSARDPSGVMGQETQYF.

This clonotype was seen at least ten times. The chain employs TRBV12-3 or TRBV12-4 and TRBJ1-1, with 11 nucleotides matching TRBD1. CDR3 length: 17 amino acids. J gave up 3 bases and V 5 bases, and 11 bases lay outside the gene matches. This chain's CDR3 is CASSRDRGLPGDTEAFF. The DNA of the CDR3 is TGTGCCAGCAGTCGGGACAGGGGGTTACCTGGGGACACTGAAGCTTTCTTT.

The chain employs TRBV4-1 and TRBJ2-5, with a possible D match to TRBD1 (5 bases). Trimming took 0 bases from V and 5 from J, leaving 13 bases between them. CDR1 is MGHRA, CDR2 YSYEKL, per germline. The CDR3 consists of 15 residues. The CDR3 bases are TGCGCCAGCAGCCAAGATAGTGGGGCCCTCGAGACCCAGTACTTC. It is translated as CASSQDSGALETQYF.

The chain combines TRBV20-1 with TRBJ2-3; 11 bases align to TRBD2. Germline CDR1 is DFQATT and CDR2 is SNEGSKA (reference sequence). V shed 6 bases and J 3 bases; nucleotides not matched to a gene: 8. The CDR3 has 15 residues. CDR3 in amino acids: CSALIAGGPTDTQYF. The DNA of the CDR3 is TGCAGTGCCCTCATAGCGGGAGGGCCGACAGATACGCAGTATTTT.

The table lists this clonotype with a count of one. This chain links TRBV5-1 with TRBJ2-3; possible D gene TRBD1, 6 bases. The length of the CDR3 is 13 residues. Germline V gene sequence: CDR1 SGHRS, CDR2 YFSETQ. Trimming cost V 4 bases and J 7 bases, with 13 bases left between them. CDR3 in amino acids: CASSAETGNTQYF. CDR3 nucleotides: TGCGCCAGCAGCGCCGAAACAGGGAATACGCAGTATTTT.

This clonotype showed up just a few times. V is TRBV29-1 and J is TRBJ1-1; 9 bases match TRBD1. Germline V gives CDR1 SQVTM, CDR2 ANQGSEA. The length of the CDR3 is 13 residues. J lost 10 bases, V lost 8 bases, and 14 bases had no gene match. The DNA for the CDR3 is TGCAGCACACAACTACAGGGGGCCTGGGGAGCTTTCTTT. Protein sequence: CSTQLQGAWGAFF.

About this clonotype itself: A much larger clone differs by one base, so this may be a read error. This chain joins TRBV5-1 and TRBJ2-4, with 8 nucleotides matching TRBD1. The CDR3 is 16 residues long. Germline V CDR1 and CDR2: SGHRS, YFSETQ. The CDR3 here is CARSLGTGYLKNIQYF. The CDR3, as DNA: TGCGCCAGAAGCTTGGGGACAGGCTACCTTAAAAACATTCAGTACTTC.

This clonotype was seen a single time. V is TRBV28 and J is TRBJ1-5; no reliable D call. Germline V gives CDR1 MDHEN, CDR2 SYDVKM. This CDR3 comprises 12 residues. V was cut by 5 bases and J by 6 bases, with 8 bases left in between. CDR3: CASSLARQPQHF. In nucleotides, the CDR3 is TGTGCCAGCAGTCTTGCGCGTCAGCCCCAGCATTTT.

This clonotype was picked up many times. The chain couples TRBV10-3 to TRBJ1-5, with D perhaps TRBD1 (5 bases). V lost 10 bases to trimming and J lost 0 bases, with 22 bases between them. The CDR3 extends over 17 amino acids. Germline V gene lookup returns CDR1 ENHRY and CDR2 SYGVKD. As DNA, the CDR3 is TGTGCCACTTCAGATCTTGGGGGACCTTATAGCAATCAGCCCCAGCATTTT. This sequence encodes CATSDLGGPYSNQPQHF.

This clonotype has a single count. V usage is TRBV20-1 and J usage is TRBJ2-1; 10 positions agree with TRBD2. V trimming: 2 bases; J trimming: 9 bases; junction bases outside the gene matches: 7. Germline CDR1 and CDR2: DFQATT and SNEGSKA (reference sequence). CDR3 length: 14 residues. The CDR3 sequence: CSARSTSGIGEQFF. DNA for the CDR3: TGCAGTGCTAGAAGTACTAGCGGGATAGGTGAGCAGTTCTTC.

The rearrangement uses TRBV3-1 and TRBJ2-7, with D perhaps being TRBD1 or TRBD2 (5 bases each). V shed 5 bases and J shed 0 bases, with 17 bases lying between them. CDR1 LGHDT and CDR2 YNNKEL come from the germline V gene (reference sequence). This CDR3 has 16 residues. The CDR3 bases are TGTGCCAGCAGCTACCTTGGGACGGCCAGCTCCTACGAGCAGTACTTC. It is translated as CASSYLGTASSYEQYF.

In this sample, this clonotype turned up a few times. The chain has TRBV5-1 and TRBJ2-3; 8 bases match TRBD2. The CDR3 runs to 19 residues. CDR1 and CDR2 (germline): SGHRS, YFSETQ. The V segment lost 0 bases and the J segment 1 base; nucleotides outside the gene matches: 13. This CDR3 reads CASSLDQRVAGGRTDTQYF. The CDR3 DNA follows: TGCGCCAGCAGCTTGGATCAGCGTGTGGCGGGGGGTCGCACAGATACGCAGTATTTT.

This clonotype was found many times. The junction departs from the called germline gene at one end, perhaps through a read error. CDR3: CASSRTSGTDTQYF. CDR3 bases: TGCGCCAGCAGCAGGACTAGCGGCACAGATACGCAGTATTTT. The rearrangement links TRBV27 to TRBJ2-3; TRBD2 agrees at 9 bases. The CDR3 extends over 14 amino acids. Germline V gives CDR1 MNHEY, CDR2 SMNVEV (reference sequence).

This clonotype was counted a single time. The rearrangement links TRBV7-3 to TRBJ2-5; TRBD2 agrees at 7 bases. With 5 bases clipped from V and 4 bases from J, the junction kept 10 bases outside the gene matches. The CDR3 consists of 15 residues. From germline, CDR1 is SGHTA and CDR2 FQGTGA. This CDR3 reads CASSPDPGGRETQYF. In DNA, the CDR3 is TGTGCCAGCAGCCCTGACCCGGGGGGAAGAGAGACCCAGTACTTC.

The chain carries TRBV29-1 and TRBJ1-1; a possible D gene is TRBD1 (5 bases). Looked up from germline, CDR1 is SQVTM and CDR2 is ANQGSEA. Deletions cut 4 bases from V and 6 bases from J, with 6 bases between. The CDR3 runs to 10 residues. The DNA of the CDR3 is TGCAGCGTTGGGGGCTCTGAAGCTTTCTTT. Translating gives CSVGGSEAFF.

This clonotype was found a few times. The chain has TRBV9 and TRBJ2-1; D unresolved. The germline V gene encodes CDR1 SGDLS and CDR2 YYNGEE. This CDR3 has 14 residues. The V and J ends lost 4 bases and 0 bases respectively, with 8 bases between them. CDR3 nucleotides: TGTGCCAGCAGCTATGGATTCTCCTACAATGAGCAGTTCTTC. Translated, it gives CASSYGFSYNEQFF.

This clonotype was recorded at least ten times. The chain joins TRBV20-1 to TRBJ2-1; possibly TRBD1 or TRBD2 for D (7 bases each). The germline V and J ends were trimmed by 0 bases and 7 bases, with 16 bases remaining between them. The CDR3 runs to 15 residues. Germline values: CDR1 DFQATT, CDR2 SNEGSKA (reference sequence). CDR3 region: CSARDQGGGPNEQFF. The CDR3 DNA reads TGCAGTGCTAGAGATCAGGGGGGAGGGCCTAATGAGCAGTTCTTC.

The gene calls are TRBV12-3 or TRBV12-4 and TRBJ2-2; no reliable D call. This CDR3 has 11 residues. Trimming removed 5 bases from V and 8 bases from J, with 6 bases in between. The CDR3 is CASSMAGELFF. For the CDR3, the DNA is TGTGCCAGCAGTATGGCGGGGGAGCTGTTTTTT.

The V gene is TRBV5-1, the J gene TRBJ2-7; 7 bases line up with TRBD2. CDR3 length: 14 residues. The ends lost 6 bases at V and 1 base at J; junction bases unmatched: 7. Germline CDR1 and CDR2: SGHRS and YFSETQ. The chain's CDR3 is CASTQAGRSYEQYF. The CDR3 coding sequence is TGCGCCAGCACCCAAGCGGGGCGATCCTACGAGCAGTACTTC.